This T cell receptor (beta chain) was identified during a study of beta chain features in type 1 diabetes. The investigators reverse transcribed all of the isolated RNA, so they sequenced expressed TCRB transcripts. Naive, central memory and regulatory T cell samples averaged around 3.5 million immunoSEQ reads each. TCRdb's copy holds only in-frame clones and misses some; the assay was immunoSEQ multiplex PCR. Seen here are about 150,000 clones, roughly 53% observed once, and the top ten hold roughly 0.4%. Purity exceeded 95% in all sorted populations. From germline, CDR1 is SGHTA and CDR2 FQGNSA. The CDR3 sequence is 15 residues long. The junction had 4 bases not matched to a gene; V was cut back by 2 bases and J by 2 bases.

This receptor was obtained from a man aged 18 to 30 in good health. Input material: Tregs from blood. J is TRBJ2-7 and V is TRBV7-2; 9 bases line up with TRBD1. DNA for the CDR3: TGTGCCAGCAGCTTATCGGGACAGGGCCCCTACGAGCAGTACTTC. Amino acid sequence: CASSLSGQGPYEQYF. The full variable domain, with the rest looked up from reference TRBV7-2 and TRBJ2-7, is GAGVSQSPSNKVTEKGKDVELRCDPISGHTALYWYRQSLGQGLEFLIYFQGNSAPDKSGLPSDRFSAERTGGSVSTLTIQRTQQEDSAVYLCASSLSGQGPYEQYFGPGTRLTVT.